These T cell receptor beta chains were read from a single sample in a study of cytomegalovirus exposure and HLA in healthy donors. TCRdb's copy holds only in-frame clones and misses some; the assay was immunoSEQ multiplex PCR. The sample holds 70,000 or so clones, around 90% seen once. Source material: PBMCs. The source of these receptors is a man between 18 and 29 years old in good health and CMV-seronegative. The CDR3 runs from the conserved cysteine through the conserved F or W. A D gene is named only where the DNA matches it firmly. The listing skips clone size in some rows; elsewhere it reads once, few, many or a size class.

d_call	j_call	v_call	clone_size	cdr3_nt	cdr3_aa
.	TRBJ2-1	TRBV29-1	.	TGCAGCGTTAAGGGCCCACAGGATGAGCAGTTCTTC	CSVKGPQDEQFF
TRBD1	TRBJ1-1	TRBV6-1	.	TGTGCCAGCAGACAGGGGGCGCGGGCTGAAGCTTTCTTT	CASRQGARAEAFF
TRBD1	TRBJ2-1	TRBV9	.	TGTGCCAGCAGCGAGCCCAGGACAGGGGCCGTTACGGGTGAGCAGTTCTTC	CASSEPRTGAVTGEQFF
TRBD1	TRBJ2-7	TRBV9	.	TGTGCCAGCAGCGCGACAGGGGGCTGGGTCTACGAGCAGTACTTC	CASSATGGWVYEQYF
.	TRBJ1-1	TRBV29-1	.	TGCAGCGCACTAAGACAGGTCCTAAACACTGAAGCTTTCTTT	CSALRQVLNTEAFF
.	TRBJ1-5	TRBV28	.	TGTGCCAGCAGCAAACGTCGCGCCTATCAGCCCCAGCATTTT	CASSKRRAYQPQHF
.	TRBJ2-7	TRBV18	.	TGTGCCAGCTCCCGACTCGGAGGTGAGAACGAGCAGTACTTC	CASSRLGGENEQYF
TRBD1	TRBJ1-1	TRBV11-2	.	TGTGCCAGCAGCGCTATACAGGGGGCTGGTACTGAAGCTTTCTTT	CASSAIQGAGTEAFF
.	TRBJ2-7	TRBV28	.	TGTGCCAGCAGATTTCGACTAGGTGAGCAGTACTTC	CASRFRLGEQYF
TRBD1	TRBJ2-4	TRBV28	once	TGTGCCAGTTCGGACAGGGTAGCCAAAAACATTCAGTACTTC	CASSDRVAKNIQYF